This is a list of T cell receptor beta chains from one sample in a study of blood T cell repertoires in COVID-19. Sequencing used immunoSEQ multiplex PCR; TCRdb keeps in-frame clones, though not all of them. The table shows about 210,000 clones, with roughly 91% occurring only once. The sample was PBMCs or T cells enriched from blood (not recorded which). These receptors were taken from a man aged 25 to 40 in a cohort exposed to, infected with or recovered from COVID-19 (not recorded which). CDR3s include the opening cysteine and the closing phenylalanine or tryptophan. The D gene is left open where the match is weak. Where a row states a size, it is once, few, many or the class of an expanded clone; other rows omit it.

D gene: TRBD1; J gene: TRBJ1-1; V gene: TRBV28; clone size: -; CDR3 DNA: TGTGCCAGCAGGACTACAGGGGGTACAGGGACTGAAGCTTTCTTT; CDR3 protein: CASRTTGGTGTEAFF
D gene: TRBD1; J gene: TRBJ1-5; V gene: TRBV6-1; clone size: -; CDR3 DNA: TGTGCCAGCAGTGAAGTCGGACAGGGGGCTCGGCAGCCCCAGCATTTT; CDR3 protein: CASSEVGQGARQPQHF
D gene: -; J gene: TRBJ1-1; V gene: TRBV28; clone size: -; CDR3 DNA: TGTGCCAGCAGTTTCTCCGCCGACAGGTTCATCACTGAAGCTTTCTTT; CDR3 protein: CASSFSADRFITEAFF
D gene: -; J gene: TRBJ2-5; V gene: TRBV5-1; clone size: -; CDR3 DNA: TGCGCCAGCAGCCAACAGGGGAGGCAAGAGACCCAGTACTTC; CDR3 protein: CASSQQGRQETQYF
D gene: -; J gene: TRBJ2-7; V gene: TRBV4-1; clone size: -; CDR3 DNA: TGCGCCAGCAGCCAAGCGGGGACTCTTACCTACGAGCAGTACTTC; CDR3 protein: CASSQAGTLTYEQYF
D gene: -; J gene: TRBJ2-2; V gene: TRBV18; clone size: -; CDR3 DNA: TGTGCCAGCTCACCAGATTTTGTAGTCGGGGAGCTGTTTTTT; CDR3 protein: CASSPDFVVGELFF
D gene: TRBD2; J gene: TRBJ2-1; V gene: TRBV19; clone size: -; CDR3 DNA: TGTGCCAGTAGATCCACTAGCGGGAGTACCGATGAGCAGTTCTTC; CDR3 protein: CASRSTSGSTDEQFF
D gene: -; J gene: TRBJ1-2; V gene: TRBV5-1; clone size: -; CDR3 DNA: TGCGCCAGCAGCTTGAGGCTAGTCGATGGCTACACCTTC; CDR3 protein: CASSLRLVDGYTF
D gene: -; J gene: TRBJ1-1; V gene: TRBV29-1; clone size: -; CDR3 DNA: TGCAGCGTTGTGAGGATGAACACTGAAGCTTTCTTT; CDR3 protein: CSVVRMNTEAFF
D gene: TRBD1; J gene: TRBJ2-7; V gene: TRBV9; clone size: -; CDR3 DNA: TGTGCCAGCAGCCCGCGGGACAGGGGGCTCTACGAGCAGTACTTC; CDR3 protein: CASSPRDRGLYEQYF
D gene: -; J gene: TRBJ1-1; V gene: TRBV7-3; clone size: -; CDR3 DNA: TGTGCCAGCAGCCCCAGTGCGGGAACAAACACTGAAGCTTTCTTT; CDR3 protein: CASSPSAGTNTEAFF
D gene: -; J gene: TRBJ2-1; V gene: TRBV9; clone size: -; CDR3 DNA: TGTGCCAGCAGCGTAGCTGTCGGGAACCACAATGAGCAGTTCTTC; CDR3 protein: CASSVAVGNHNEQFF
D gene: -; J gene: TRBJ2-7; V gene: TRBV5-6; clone size: -; CDR3 DNA: TGTGCCAGCAGCTTAGGTCTTGCGGGCCTTAACTCCTACGAGCAGTACTTC; CDR3 protein: CASSLGLAGLNSYEQYF
D gene: TRBD2; J gene: TRBJ2-5; V gene: TRBV9; clone size: -; CDR3 DNA: TGTGCCACCCGCCAGACTAGCGGGAGGTTCAGGGAGACCCAGTACTTC; CDR3 protein: CATRQTSGRFRETQYF
D gene: -; J gene: TRBJ1-4; V gene: TRBV4-3; clone size: -; CDR3 DNA: TGCGCCAGCAGCCAAGATATTTCAACAGGGAATGAAAAACTGTTTTTT; CDR3 protein: CASSQDISTGNEKLFF
D gene: TRBD1; J gene: TRBJ2-7; V gene: TRBV6-5; clone size: -; CDR3 DNA: TGTGCCAGCAGTCTGCGGACAGGGGGGAATAGCGAGCAGTACTTC; CDR3 protein: CASSLRTGGNSEQYF
D gene: -; J gene: TRBJ1-1; V gene: TRBV28; clone size: -; CDR3 DNA: TGTGCCAGCAGTTTTAACATCCCCACTGAAGCTTTCTTT; CDR3 protein: CASSFNIPTEAFF
D gene: TRBD2; J gene: TRBJ2-2; V gene: TRBV6-4; clone size: -; CDR3 DNA: TGTGCCAGCAGTGAACTAGCGGGAGTAACCGGGGAGCTGTTTTTT; CDR3 protein: CASSELAGVTGELFF
D gene: TRBD1; J gene: TRBJ1-2; V gene: TRBV5-5; clone size: -; CDR3 DNA: TGTGCCAGCACCCTAGACAGGGTCGGCTATGGCTACACCTTC; CDR3 protein: CASTLDRVGYGYTF
D gene: TRBD2; J gene: TRBJ2-3; V gene: TRBV7-9; clone size: -; CDR3 DNA: TGTGCCAGCAGCCCCAGCGGGAGCAGCACAGATACGCAGTATTTT; CDR3 protein: CASSPSGSSTDTQYF
D gene: TRBD2; J gene: TRBJ2-2; V gene: TRBV18; clone size: -; CDR3 DNA: TGTGCCAGCTCACCCACGGTAGCGGGATACACCGGGGAGCTGTTTTTT; CDR3 protein: CASSPTVAGYTGELFF
D gene: -; J gene: TRBJ1-3; V gene: TRBV20-1; clone size: -; CDR3 DNA: TGCAGTGCTAGTCCCGGAGGGTGGAACACCATATATTTT; CDR3 protein: CSASPGGWNTIYF
D gene: TRBD1; J gene: TRBJ2-7; V gene: TRBV18; clone size: -; CDR3 DNA: TGTGCCAGCTCAGGACAAACAGGGGCCCACGAGCAGTACTTC; CDR3 protein: CASSGQTGAHEQYF
D gene: -; J gene: TRBJ1-2; V gene: TRBV19; clone size: -; CDR3 DNA: TGTGCCAGTAGTATCTTGACAGGAAACTATGGCTACACCTTC; CDR3 protein: CASSILTGNYGYTF
D gene: -; J gene: TRBJ2-5; V gene: TRBV19; clone size: -; CDR3 DNA: TGTGCCAGTAGTAACCCCCAAGGGGGAAGGAAGGAGACCCAGTACTTC; CDR3 protein: CASSNPQGGRKETQYF
D gene: -; J gene: TRBJ1-5; V gene: TRBV7-8; clone size: -; CDR3 DNA: TGTGCCAGCAGCTTAGCACCCGGAGATAGCAATCAGCCCCAGCATTTT; CDR3 protein: CASSLAPGDSNQPQHF
D gene: TRBD2; J gene: TRBJ2-7; V gene: TRBV13; clone size: -; CDR3 DNA: TGTGCCAGCAGCTCCCCACTAGCGGGAGGGCGAGAGCAGTACTTC; CDR3 protein: CASSSPLAGGREQYF
D gene: TRBD2; J gene: TRBJ2-7; V gene: TRBV3-1/TRBV3-2; clone size: -; CDR3 DNA: TGTGCCAGCAGCTTCGGACTAGCGGATTCCTACGAGCAGTACTTC; CDR3 protein: CASSFGLADSYEQYF
D gene: -; J gene: TRBJ2-1; V gene: TRBV10-1; clone size: -; CDR3 DNA: TGCGCCAGCAGTGAGTCGCGGACAGACAATGAGCAGTTCTTC; CDR3 protein: CASSESRTDNEQFF
D gene: -; J gene: TRBJ2-7; V gene: TRBV27; clone size: -; CDR3 DNA: TGTGCCAGCTTCGGACAGTCCTACGAGCAGTACTTC; CDR3 protein: CASFGQSYEQYF
D gene: TRBD1; J gene: TRBJ1-6; V gene: TRBV4-1; clone size: few; CDR3 DNA: TGCGCCAGCAGCCGGGACAGTAATTCACCCCTCCACTTT; CDR3 protein: CASSRDSNSPLHF
D gene: TRBD1; J gene: TRBJ1-2; V gene: TRBV6-5; clone size: -; CDR3 DNA: TGTGCCAGCAGTTACGCCGGGGCCGGACAGGGTCGCTACACCTTC; CDR3 protein: CASSYAGAGQGRYTF
D gene: TRBD2; J gene: TRBJ2-2; V gene: TRBV11-3; clone size: -; CDR3 DNA: TGTGCCAGCAGTCCGGGACTAGCTGACACCGGGGAGCTGTTTTTT; CDR3 protein: CASSPGLADTGELFF
D gene: TRBD2; J gene: TRBJ2-1; V gene: TRBV28; clone size: -; CDR3 DNA: TGTGCCAGCAGTTCCACTAGCGGATTCTCCTACAATGAGCAGTTCTTC; CDR3 protein: CASSSTSGFSYNEQFF
D gene: TRBD1; J gene: TRBJ1-1; V gene: TRBV10-3; clone size: once; CDR3 DNA: TGTGCCATCAGTGAGTCGGGACAGGGGGTAAGAAACACTGAAGCTTTCTTT; CDR3 protein: CAISESGQGVRNTEAFF
D gene: TRBD1; J gene: TRBJ2-7; V gene: TRBV14; clone size: -; CDR3 DNA: TGTGCCAGCAGCAGATACAGGGGAACCTACGAGCAGTACTTC; CDR3 protein: CASSRYRGTYEQYF
D gene: TRBD1; J gene: TRBJ1-2; V gene: TRBV28; clone size: -; CDR3 DNA: TGTGCCAGCAGAAACACGGGACAGGGGGGTTTTGGCTACACCTTC; CDR3 protein: CASRNTGQGGFGYTF
D gene: TRBD1; J gene: TRBJ1-2; V gene: TRBV25-1; clone size: -; CDR3 DNA: TGTGCCAGCGGGGGATTTGGGACAGCCGGAGAGGTTTATGGCTACACCTTC; CDR3 protein: CASGGFGTAGEVYGYTF
D gene: -; J gene: TRBJ2-1; V gene: TRBV11-2; clone size: -; CDR3 DNA: TGTGCCAGCAGCTTGCCAGGCAATGAGCAGTTCTTC; CDR3 protein: CASSLPGNEQFF
D gene: -; J gene: TRBJ1-3; V gene: TRBV11-3; clone size: -; CDR3 DNA: TGTGCCAGCAGCACCGGTCCGAAAGACACCATATATTTT; CDR3 protein: CASSTGPKDTIYF